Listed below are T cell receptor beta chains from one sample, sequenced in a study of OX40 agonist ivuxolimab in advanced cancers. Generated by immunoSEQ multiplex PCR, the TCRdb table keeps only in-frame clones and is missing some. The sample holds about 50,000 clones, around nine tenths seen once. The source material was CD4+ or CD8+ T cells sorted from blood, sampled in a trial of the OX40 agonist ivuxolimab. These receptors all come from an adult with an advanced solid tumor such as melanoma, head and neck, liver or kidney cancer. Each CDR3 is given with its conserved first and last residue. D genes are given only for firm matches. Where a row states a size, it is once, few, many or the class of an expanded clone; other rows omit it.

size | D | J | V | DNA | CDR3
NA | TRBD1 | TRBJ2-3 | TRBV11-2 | TGTGCCAGCAGCCCATCCCTCAGACAGGGGACAGCAGATACGCAGTATTTT | CASSPSLRQGTADTQYF
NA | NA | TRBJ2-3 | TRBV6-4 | TGTGCCAGCAGTGACTTTGGCAGGGTAGGAGATACGCAGTATTTT | CASSDFGRVGDTQYF
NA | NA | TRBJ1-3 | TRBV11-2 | TGTGCCAGCAGCCCCCGTTCTGTGGGAAACACCATATATTTT | CASSPRSVGNTIYF
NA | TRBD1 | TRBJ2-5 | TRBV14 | TGTGCCAGCAGCCACCTTGGACAGGGCCAAGAGACCCAGTACTTC | CASSHLGQGQETQYF
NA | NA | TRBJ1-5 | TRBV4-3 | TGCGCCAGCAGCCAAGTTCTGGGGGGCAATCAGCCCCAGCATTTT | CASSQVLGGNQPQHF
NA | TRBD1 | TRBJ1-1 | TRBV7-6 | TGTGCCAGCAGCTCATCCGGGACAGCGAACACTGAAGCTTTCTTT | CASSSSGTANTEAFF
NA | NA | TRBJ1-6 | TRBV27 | TGTGCCAGCAGTTTATCGCGGGGACGGGATAGTTCACCCCTCCACTTT | CASSLSRGRDSSPLHF
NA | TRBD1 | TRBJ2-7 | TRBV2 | TGTGCCAGCAGTGAAAAGGACAGGGAATACGAGCAGTACTTC | CASSEKDREYEQYF
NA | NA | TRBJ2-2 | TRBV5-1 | TGCGCCAGCAGCTCCTGGGACACCGGGGAGCTGTTTTTT | CASSSWDTGELFF
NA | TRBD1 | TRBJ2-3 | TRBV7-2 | TGTGCCAGCAGCTTGTGGGACAGGGTCACAGATACGCAGTATTTT | CASSLWDRVTDTQYF
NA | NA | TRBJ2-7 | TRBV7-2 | TGTGCCAGCAGCTTACCCCCGGGGTATGGGTACGAGCAGTACTTC | CASSLPPGYGYEQYF
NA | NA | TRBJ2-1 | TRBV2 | TGTGCCAGAACCGGGAACGGGGGCAATGAGCAGTTCTTC | CARTGNGGNEQFF
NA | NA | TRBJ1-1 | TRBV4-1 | TGCGCCAGCAGCCAAGTTGGATCGAACACTGAAGCTTTCTTT | CASSQVGSNTEAFF
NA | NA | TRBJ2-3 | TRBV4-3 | TGCGCCAGCAGTCGAGAGCGGACTAGCACAGATACGCAGTATTTT | CASSRERTSTDTQYF
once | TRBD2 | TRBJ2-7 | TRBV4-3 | TGCGCCAGCAGCCAAGATGCTACTAGCGGCTCCTACGAGCAGTACTTC | CASSQDATSGSYEQYF
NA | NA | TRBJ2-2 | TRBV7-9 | TGTGCCAGCAGTTCGACGTCAGCTACCGGGGAGCTGTTTTTT | CASSSTSATGELFF
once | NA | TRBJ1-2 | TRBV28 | TGTGCCAGCAGTTTATCCATACAGTTCCCATATGGCTACACCTTC | CASSLSIQFPYGYTF
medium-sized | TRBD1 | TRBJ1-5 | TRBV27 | TGTGCCAGCGGGGACAGCCGATCTTGGCCCCAGCATTTT | CASGDSRSWPQHF
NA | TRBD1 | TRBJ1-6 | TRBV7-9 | TGTGCCAGCAGTCCAGACAGGGGTTATAATTCACCCCTCCACTTT | CASSPDRGYNSPLHF